This entry is about one T cell receptor beta chain. TCRdb re-called the reads with MiXCR, one entry per CDR3 protein. The data contain some 400,000 distinct CDR3 sequences, 15% to 20% of them singletons. V lost 0 bases to trimming and J lost 4 bases; unmatched junction nucleotides: 4. This CDR3 contains 15 residues. CDR1 is LGHNA and CDR2 is YNFKEQ in the germline V gene. These data originate in a study of T cell repertoires in cytomegalovirus infection. The sequence derives from a human donor in good health (CMV status not recorded). Some clones in this sample may be carry-over from other donors' samples. The specimen sequenced was PBMCs. This chain joins TRBV4-2 and TRBJ2-7; 9 bases map to TRBD1. The CDR3 region is CASSQERTGEYEQYF. The CDR3 DNA is TGTGCCAGCAGCCAAGAAAGGACAGGGGAGTACGAGCAGTACTTC.